Listed below are T cell receptor beta chains from one sample, sequenced in a study of T cells after posttransplantation cyclophosphamide. Clones were sequenced by immunoSEQ multiplex PCR, and TCRdb holds only the in-frame ones, with some missing. The sample holds 20,000 to 30,000 clones, and no clone turns up only once. The sequencing sample was made of PBMCs. The receptor set was obtained from a woman in her fifties or sixties in good health, CMV-negative, and a related stem cell transplant donor. CDR3s include the opening cysteine and the closing phenylalanine or tryptophan. The D gene is left open where the match is weak. Clone sizes are given selectively: once, few, many, or a class where the clone is expanded.

d_call,clone_size,v_call,j_call,cdr3_length,cdr3_aa,cdr3_nt
-,many,TRBV7-2,TRBJ1-1,12,CASSLSGAEAFF,TGTGCCAGCAGCTTATCCGGGGCTGAAGCTTTCTTT
TRBD2,many,TRBV11-2,TRBJ2-3,16,CASSFTWKRGRDTQYF,TGTGCCAGCAGCTTTACTTGGAAGCGGGGGAGAGATACGCAGTATTTT
TRBD2,many,TRBV29-1,TRBJ2-1,13,CSVLAGGRNEQFF,TGCAGCGTTTTGGCGGGAGGCCGCAATGAGCAGTTCTTC
TRBD2,many,TRBV11-3,TRBJ2-3,15,CASSPRTSGPDTQYF,TGTGCCAGCAGCCCCCGGACTAGCGGGCCAGATACGCAGTATTTT
TRBD1,many,TRBV5-1,TRBJ1-3,16,CASSQSGTGSGNTIYF,TGCGCCAGCAGCCAGTCCGGGACAGGGTCTGGAAACACCATATATTTT
TRBD1,-,TRBV9,TRBJ1-6,17,CASSADPGGTYNSPLHF,TGTGCCAGCAGCGCCGATCCAGGGGGCACCTATAATTCACCCCTCCACTTT
-,many,TRBV6-1,TRBJ2-3,13,CASSDRGPDTQYF,TGTGCCAGCAGTGACAGGGGTCCAGATACGCAGTATTTT
TRBD1,many,TRBV7-6,TRBJ2-7,14,CASSLGQGLYEQYF,TGTGCCAGCAGCTTAGGACAGGGGCTTTACGAGCAGTACTTC
-,many,TRBV10-3,TRBJ1-1,16,CAISESGREKGGEAFF,TGTGCCATCAGTGAGTCGGGAAGGGAGAAAGGCGGTGAAGCTTTCTTT
-,many,TRBV28,TRBJ2-7,14,CASSFAGGTYEQYF,TGTGCCAGCAGTTTTGCGGGTGGGACCTACGAGCAGTACTTC
TRBD2,many,TRBV5-4,TRBJ2-3,17,CASSLYSGGTRTDTQYF,TGTGCCAGCAGCTTGTACAGCGGGGGGACCCGCACAGATACGCAGTATTTT
TRBD1,many,TRBV7-2,TRBJ1-5,16,CASSFTGEFGNQPQHF,TGTGCCAGCAGCTTTACAGGGGAGTTTGGCAATCAGCCCCAGCATTTT
-,many,TRBV11-2,TRBJ2-7,12,CATAASSYEQYF,TGTGCCACCGCGGCCTCTTCCTACGAGCAGTACTTC
-,few,TRBV7-8,TRBJ2-3,15,CASSSPGLGTDTQYF,TGTGCCAGCAGCTCCCCGGGATTAGGTACGGATACGCAGTATTTT
TRBD1,many,TRBV7-9,TRBJ2-7,13,CASCLDGQGRQYF,TGTGCCAGCTGCTTAGACGGACAGGGGAGACAGTACTTC
-,many,TRBV18,TRBJ2-1,15,CASSPVDRLYNEQFF,TGTGCCAGCTCACCGGTGGACAGATTATACAATGAGCAGTTCTTC
TRBD1,many,TRBV27,TRBJ2-2,16,CASSPKGTGYTGELFF,TGTGCCAGCAGTCCCAAAGGGACAGGGTACACCGGGGAGCTGTTTTTT
TRBD1,many,TRBV5-4,TRBJ2-3,15,CASSRRDRNTDTQYF,TGTGCCAGCAGTCGCCGGGACAGGAACACAGATACGCAGTATTTT
TRBD1,many,TRBV19,TRBJ1-6,17,CASSSPGQGIDNSPLHF,TGTGCCAGTAGTAGCCCGGGACAGGGTATCGATAATTCACCCCTCCACTTT
TRBD1,many,TRBV27,TRBJ2-7,15,CASSHRQGVNYEQYF,TGTGCCAGCAGTCATCGACAGGGGGTCAACTACGAGCAGTACTTC
-,many,TRBV2,TRBJ2-7,16,CASSVQGRFHYYEQYF,TGTGCCAGCAGCGTCCAAGGTCGGTTTCACTACTACGAGCAGTACTTC
-,many,TRBV7-9,TRBJ2-3,17,CAGSLFMSTGVGDTQYF,TGTGCCGGCAGCTTATTTATGTCGACAGGCGTTGGGGATACGCAGTATTTT
TRBD1,many,TRBV9,TRBJ1-1,15,CASSPGGRGNTEAFF,TGTGCCAGCAGCCCAGGGGGCCGAGGGAACACTGAAGCTTTCTTT
TRBD1,many,TRBV7-2,TRBJ1-4,16,CASSTRGQGGVEKLFF,TGTGCCAGCAGCACACGGGGACAGGGGGGTGTTGAAAAACTGTTTTTT
TRBD1,many,TRBV6-4,TRBJ1-1,14,CASRDFDRGTEAFF,TGTGCCAGCAGAGACTTCGACAGGGGAACTGAAGCTTTCTTT
TRBD2,many,TRBV19,TRBJ2-1,15,CASSIRTSGYNEQFF,TGTGCCAGTAGCATCCGGACTAGCGGTTACAATGAGCAGTTCTTC
-,many,TRBV10-3,TRBJ2-7,13,CAISISGRDEQYF,TGTGCCATCAGTATTAGCGGTAGAGACGAGCAGTACTTC
-,many,TRBV28,TRBJ2-3,13,CATAPPSTDTQYF,TGTGCCACCGCGCCCCCTAGCACAGATACGCAGTATTTT
-,many,TRBV2,TRBJ1-5,15,CASTERGTPNQPQHF,TGTGCCAGCACCGAAAGGGGAACACCCAATCAGCCCCAGCATTTT
-,many,TRBV7-9,TRBJ2-1,13,CASSLVARDEQFF,TGTGCCAGCAGCTTAGTTGCCCGGGATGAGCAGTTCTTC
-,many,TRBV5-1,TRBJ1-1,16,CASSFGREGSNTEAFF,TGCGCCAGCAGCTTCGGGAGGGAGGGGAGTAACACTGAAGCTTTCTTT
-,many,TRBV27,TRBJ2-7,11,CASSLRGEQYF,TGTGCCAGCAGTTTACGCGGCGAGCAGTACTTC
-,many,TRBV7-9,TRBJ2-7,16,CASSSRESFGYYEQYF,TGTGCCAGCAGCTCCCGGGAATCATTTGGCTACTACGAGCAGTACTTC
TRBD1,many,TRBV6-4,TRBJ1-5,14,CASSGQGWDQPQHF,TGTGCCAGCAGCGGACAGGGTTGGGATCAGCCCCAGCATTTT
-,-,TRBV6-5,TRBJ1-1,14,CASRRESGYTEAFF,TGTGCCAGCAGAAGGGAGTCAGGATACACTGAAGCTTTCTTT
-,many,TRBV5-1,TRBJ1-2,18,CASSLGGWETGINYGYTF,TGCGCCAGCAGCTTGGGGGGCTGGGAGACAGGAATAAACTATGGCTACACCTTC
-,many,TRBV9,TRBJ1-2,16,CASSDHPGTDLYGYTF,TGTGCCAGCAGCGACCACCCGGGAACAGACCTCTATGGCTACACCTTC
TRBD1,many,TRBV5-1,TRBJ2-7,14,CASSSGTGGHEQYF,TGCGCCAGCAGCTCCGGGACAGGAGGTCACGAGCAGTACTTC
-,-,TRBV27,TRBJ1-6,12,CASSLRGSPLHF,TGTGCCAGCAGTTTAAGGGGTTCACCCCTCCACTTT
-,few,TRBV5-4,TRBJ2-2,16,CASSLGAVTSTGELFF,TGTGCCAGCAGCTTGGGCGCCGTAACGAGCACCGGGGAGCTGTTTTTT
-,many,TRBV7-3,TRBJ2-2,16,CASSLLGEARTGELFF,TGTGCCAGCAGCTTACTCGGGGAGGCGCGCACCGGGGAGCTGTTTTTT
TRBD1,many,TRBV6-4,TRBJ1-6,13,CASPGQEHSPLHF,TGTGCCAGCCCCGGACAGGAGCATTCACCCCTCCACTTT
-,medium-sized,TRBV18,TRBJ1-2,14,CASSPLQVNYGYTF,TGTGCCAGCTCACCACTCCAGGTTAACTATGGCTACACCTTC
-,few,TRBV6-5,TRBJ2-2,15,CASTESGVPPGELFF,TGTGCCAGCACCGAATCAGGGGTGCCCCCCGGGGAGCTGTTTTTT
-,many,TRBV27,TRBJ1-2,14,CASSLGGTYYGYTF,TGTGCCAGCAGTTTAGGAGGGACCTATTATGGCTACACCTTC
TRBD1,many,TRBV15,TRBJ1-5,14,CATSTGQGIQPQHF,TGTGCCACCAGCACGGGACAGGGGATTCAGCCCCAGCATTTT
-,few,TRBV27,TRBJ2-7,11,CASSLRGEQYF,TGTGCCAGCAGTTTACGCGGCGAGCAGTACTTC
TRBD1,many,TRBV29-1,TRBJ2-4,15,CSVDTGGVAKNIQYF,TGCAGCGTTGATACAGGGGGCGTAGCGAAAAACATTCAGTACTTC
TRBD1,many,TRBV6-4,TRBJ2-7,16,CASRFLPGQKTYEQYF,TGTGCCAGCAGATTCCTTCCGGGACAGAAAACCTACGAGCAGTACTTC
TRBD2,many,TRBV19,TRBJ2-1,16,CASTVGGLAGNNEQFF,TGTGCCAGTACCGTCGGGGGACTAGCGGGAAACAATGAGCAGTTCTTC
TRBD2,many,TRBV27,TRBJ2-7,15,CASRGRLAGTYEQYF,TGTGCCAGCAGGGGTAGACTAGCGGGCACCTACGAGCAGTACTTC
-,many,TRBV25-1,TRBJ2-7,13,CASSEFSSYEQYF,TGTGCCAGCAGTGAATTTTCCAGCTACGAGCAGTACTTC
-,many,TRBV18,TRBJ2-5,14,CASSPSRSVETQYF,TGTGCCAGCTCACCATCGAGGTCCGTAGAGACCCAGTACTTC
-,many,TRBV6-1,TRBJ1-2,12,CASSEVRSGYAF,TGTGCCAGCAGTGAAGTGCGTAGTGGTTACGCCTTC
TRBD1,many,TRBV18,TRBJ1-1,17,CASSPPLTGTGGTEAFF,TGTGCCAGCTCACCTCCTCTTACCGGGACAGGGGGCACTGAAGCTTTCTTT